This TCR beta chain was retrieved from a study of cytomegalovirus exposure and HLA in healthy donors. Study details: The approximately 110 validation repertoires, a later analysis reported, used the same platform as the approximately 700 first-cohort repertoires.

A word on this clone: Antigen unknown.

Sequencing was performed with immunoSEQ multiplex PCR; in TCRdb, only in-frame clones are kept and a portion is missing. In the table there are about 180,000 clones, about nine tenths of which are singletons. Points from the study as a whole: Through in vitro validation, three CMV-associated chains were shown to be specific for CMV antigens. According to a later analysis, TCR clusters from the first cohort tended to co-occur in the 120 or so validation repertoires.

Separation from the approximately 710-subject first cohort characterized the approximately 130-subject validation cohort, to which the donors belonged. The sequence came from a man aged 18 to 30 in good health and CMV-seropositive. The specimen was PBMCs.

As DNA, the CDR3 is TGCGCCAGCAGCACCGGGACAGCGGAGACCCAGTACTTC. It translates to CASSTGTAETQYF. V gene TRBV5-1 combines with J gene TRBJ2-5; TRBD1 agrees at 7 bases. Looked up from germline, CDR1 is SGHRS and CDR2 is YFSETQ. The CDR3 is 13 amino acids. V shed 4 bases and J 5 bases; nucleotides not matched to a gene: 5.